This T cell receptor beta chain was observed in a study of regulatory T cells in long-lasting Graves disease. With 4 bases removed from V and 4 bases from J, the gap between germline ends came to 14 bases. Germline V gene sequence: CDR1 SGHDT, CDR2 YYEEEE. The CDR3 totals 14 residues. Combining iRepertoire HTBI primers with Arm-PCR of CDR3 regions, the authors built TCR beta libraries. A single record per CDR3 protein comes from TCRdb applying MiXCR to the multiplex PCR reads. The sample lists about 430,000 distinct CDR3 sequences, 21% occurring once. Indicated time point: persistent/refractory GD, antithyroid drugs over 5 years with positive TRAb. Making the TCR library involved RNA that had been extracted from PBMCs.

Specimen: peripheral blood mononuclear cells (PBMCs), collected when the disease was refractory, from a patient treated with antithyroid drugs. The receptor was derived from a female donor with Graves disease. The chain carries TRBV5-6 and TRBJ2-5; D might be TRBD2 (6 bases). The CDR3 DNA reads as TGTGCCAGCAGCAATCAGGTGGGGGGAGAGACCCAGTACTTC. It translates to CASSNQVGGETQYF.